One and the same sample provided the 28 T cell receptor beta chains below, sequenced in a study of blood T cell repertoires in COVID-19. Profiled with immunoSEQ multiplex PCR; TCRdb holds only in-frame clones, not every one. The sample shows about 50,000 clones, 90% of them seen only once. The source material was peripheral blood. These receptors were obtained from a human donor in a cohort sampled during active COVID-19.

The V gene is TRBV10-3, the J gene TRBJ2-5; no firm D call. V lost 3 bases and J lost 0, with 14 bases in between. Germline assignment: CDR1 ENHRY and CDR2 SYGVKD. This CDR3 spans 16 amino acids. CDR3 region: CAISDTRQADQETQYF. The CDR3 bases are TGTGCCATCAGTGATACTCGTCAGGCTGACCAAGAGACCCAGTACTTC.

The V and J genes are TRBV20-1 and TRBJ2-1, with TRBD2 matching over 7 bases. The germline V gene encodes CDR1 DFQATT and CDR2 SNEGSKA (reference sequence). This CDR3 contains 11 residues. V trimming: 2 bases; J trimming: 15 bases; junction bases outside the gene matches: 7. Here the CDR3 DNA reads TGCAGTGCTAGACCCGGGACTATACCGTTCTTC. It is translated as CSARPGTIPFF.

The CDR3 here is CASSLQQATDTQYF. DNA for the CDR3: TGTGCCAGCAGCTTACAACAGGCAACAGATACGCAGTATTTT. This chain joins TRBV7-9 and TRBJ2-3, with D perhaps matching TRBD1 (5 bases). The CDR3 length is 14 residues. V lost 2 bases to trimming and J lost 3 bases, with 9 bases between them. Looked up from germline, CDR1 is SEHNR and CDR2 is FQNEAQ (reference sequence).

This clone occurred once. The chain has TRBV5-5 and TRBJ2-2, with 8 bases fitting TRBD1. The V gene end was trimmed by 3 bases and the J gene end by 2 bases; junction bases not matched to a gene: 6. The V gene's germline CDR1 is SGHKS and CDR2 YYEKEE (reference sequence). The CDR3 totals 16 residues. CDR3 residues: CASSSQTGVNTGELFF. CDR3 sequence (DNA): TGTGCCAGCAGCTCCCAGACAGGGGTTAACACCGGGGAGCTGTTTTTT.

The V gene is TRBV5-6, the J gene TRBJ2-7; 7 nucleotides match TRBD2. The V and J ends lost 0 bases and 1 base, in that order; junction bases with no gene match: 7. Germline V gives CDR1 SGHDT, CDR2 YYEEEE. The CDR3 runs to 16 residues. CDR3 in DNA: TGTGCCAGCAGCTTGGGGGCGTCTAGCGGATCCTACGAGCAGTACGTC. Protein product: CASSLGASSGSYEQYV.

The chain carries TRBV10-3 and TRBJ2-3; 12 bases agree with TRBD2. In germline, CDR1 is ENHRY, CDR2 SYGVKD. This CDR3 has 19 residues. After removal of 6 bases from V and 11 bases from J, the junction contained 24 bases not matched to a gene. The CDR3 region is CAIRTGQGGASGRALGQYF. The DNA of the CDR3 is TGTGCCATCAGAACCGGGCAGGGGGGGGCTAGCGGGAGGGCCCTGGGGCAGTATTTT.

This sequence joins TRBV28 and TRBJ2-1; 7 bases fit TRBD1. Germline V gives CDR1 MDHEN, CDR2 SYDVKM. The V segment lost 5 bases and the J segment 0 bases; nucleotides outside the gene matches: 7. The CDR3 loop spans 16 amino acids. CDR3 DNA: TGTGCCAGCAGTAAACGGGACAGTGGCTCCTACAATGAGCAGTTCTTC. Protein product: CASSKRDSGSYNEQFF.

V usage is TRBV7-8 and J usage is TRBJ2-3; no firm D call. This CDR3 has 15 amino acids. Germline CDR1 reads SGHVS; CDR2 reads FQNEAQ. V gave up 1 base and J gave up 0 bases, with 8 bases separating them. CDR3: CASSLGRTSTDTQYF. CDR3 bases: TGTGCCAGCAGCTTAGGAAGAACTAGCACAGATACGCAGTATTTT.

The chain recombines TRBV30 with TRBJ2-7; no definite D call. The CDR3 spans 14 residues. The V and J ends lost 0 bases and 7 bases respectively, with 16 bases between them. Germline CDR1 GTSNPN, CDR2 SVGIG (reference sequence). The CDR3 bases are TGTGCCTGGAGTGTAGGCAGGATCCGCCCGGAGCAGTACTTC. Encoded protein: CAWSVGRIRPEQYF.

This clone was seen more than once but under ten times. The rearrangement uses TRBV19 and TRBJ1-2; a weak D match, TRBD1 (6 bases). This CDR3 is built from 18 residues. Germline V gene sequence: CDR1 LNHDA, CDR2 SQIVND (reference sequence). Trimming shortened V by 5 bases and J by 2 bases, and 24 bases separated the two germline ends. CDR3 nucleotides: TGTGCCAGTAGTCGGTTCGTTAGGACAGAAAGGAGGAACTATGGCTACACCTTC. Its protein product is CASSRFVRTERRNYGYTF.

The J gene is TRBJ1-1, the V gene TRBV11-2, with TRBD1 as a possible D gene (6 bases). Germline values: CDR1 SGHAT, CDR2 FQNNGV. CDR3 length: 14 residues. Trimming took 5 bases from V and 4 from J, leaving 14 bases between them. DNA of the CDR3: TGTGCCAGCAGCGCCGTAGGGGGTACCACTGAAGCTTTCTTT. Amino acids: CASSAVGGTTEAFF.

On this clone itself: Distinct nucleotide sequences in the sample also encode this CDR3. The chain recombines TRBV30 with TRBJ2-7; 8 bases align to TRBD2. The CDR3 length is 16 residues. V lost 2 bases, J lost 0 bases, and 9 bases stayed unmatched. Germline V gene sequence: CDR1 GTSNPN, CDR2 SVGIG (reference sequence). CDR3 in amino acids: CAWSPLGAGDSYEQYF. The CDR3 region has the DNA TGTGCCTGGAGTCCCCTAGGAGCGGGAGACTCCTACGAGCAGTACTTC.

CDR3: CASSPLRGRMNTEAFF. The CDR3, as DNA: TGTGCCAGCTCACCCCTCAGGGGGAGGATGAACACTGAAGCTTTCTTT. The J gene is TRBJ1-1, the V gene TRBV18, with 7 bases that match TRBD1. The V gene's germline CDR1 is KGHSH and CDR2 LQKENI. J was trimmed by 0 bases and V by 3 bases; bases with no gene match: 7. This CDR3 comprises 16 residues.

The CDR3, as DNA: TGTGCCAGCAGTTCCCTAACAGAGTACCAAGAGACCCAGTACTTC. Translated, it gives CASSSLTEYQETQYF. The chain couples TRBV27 to TRBJ2-5, with D hard to call. V gave up 4 bases and J gave up 0 bases, with 12 bases separating them. Looked up from germline, CDR1 is MNHEY and CDR2 is SMNVEV (reference sequence). The CDR3 extends over 15 amino acids.

As for this clone: An end of the junction does not agree with germline; a read error may underlie this. This chain's CDR3 is CASSLTVLNTDTQYF. The CDR3 nucleotides are TGTGCTAGCAGCTTGACAGTACTAAACACAGATACGCAGTATTTT. V and J are TRBV7-7 and TRBJ2-3, with D perhaps TRBD1 (5 bases). The CDR3 is made up of 15 amino acids. Germline loops: CDR1 SSHAT, CDR2 FNYEAQ (reference sequence).

The CDR3 loop is CAITPEGTDTQYF. The CDR3 nucleotides are TGTGCCATCACCCCGGAGGGCACAGATACGCAGTATTTT. The chain employs TRBV10-3 and TRBJ2-3; possibly TRBD2 for D (5 bases). This CDR3 has 13 residues. Trimming removed 7 bases at V and 1 base at J, with 9 bases between. Germline values: CDR1 ENHRY, CDR2 SYGVKD.

The J gene is TRBJ1-1, the V gene TRBV6-6, with TRBD1 identical over 10 bases. This CDR3 has 16 amino acids. The ends lost 2 bases at V and 1 base at J; junction bases unmatched: 4. CDR1 MNHNY and CDR2 SVGAGI come from the germline V gene (reference sequence). CDR3 amino acids: CASSYRDRGSNTEAFF. The CDR3 nucleotides are TGTGCCAGCAGTTACAGGGACAGGGGTTCGAACACTGAAGCTTTCTTT.

V and J are TRBV6-1 and TRBJ2-6; 7 bases are a match to TRBD1. CDR1 is MNHNS and CDR2 is SASEGT in the germline V gene. This CDR3 has 18 residues. The trim removed 1 base at V and 2 bases at J, leaving 8 bases unmatched. The DNA for the CDR3 is TGTGCCAGCAGTGAAGAAGTCAGGGGGTATGCTGGGGCCAACGTCCTGACTTTC. It encodes CASSEEVRGYAGANVLTF.

The rearrangement links TRBV7-9 to TRBJ2-3; D is possibly TRBD1 (5 bases). Germline V gives CDR1 SEHNR, CDR2 FQNEAQ (reference sequence). V shed 2 bases and J shed 0 bases, with 9 bases lying between them. The CDR3 totals 15 residues. The CDR3 sequence is CASSLRQGSTDTQYF. Here the CDR3 DNA reads TGTGCCAGCAGCTTAAGGCAGGGTAGCACAGATACGCAGTATTTT.

This clone was seen a single time. V and J are TRBV18 and TRBJ2-7; a weak D match, TRBD1 (6 bases). V was clipped by 3 bases and J by 3 bases, with 9 bases between them. Germline V gene sequence: CDR1 KGHSH, CDR2 LQKENI. The CDR3 is 13 amino acids. Written as DNA, the CDR3 is TGTGCCAGCTCACCGGACAGCTACTACGAGCAGTACTTC. This gives the protein CASSPDSYYEQYF.

This chain uses TRBV2 with TRBJ2-1; 8 positions match TRBD2. The CDR3 sequence is 15 residues long. Germline trimming cut 4 bases from V and 8 bases from J; bases unmatched to any gene: 10. Germline V gene lookup returns CDR1 SNHLY and CDR2 FYNNEI. The DNA of the CDR3 is TGTGCCAGCAGTGCGGGGACTAGATCCCCCTATGAGCAGTTCTTC. Translation gives CASSAGTRSPYEQFF.

This chain links TRBV28 with TRBJ1-1, with 9 nucleotides matching TRBD1. The trim removed 5 bases at V and 5 bases at J, leaving 9 bases unmatched. From germline, CDR1 is MDHEN and CDR2 SYDVKM. The CDR3 totals 15 residues. CDR3 sequence reads: CASSPSTGGRTEAFF. The CDR3 DNA sequence: TGTGCCAGCAGTCCCTCGACAGGGGGGAGGACTGAAGCTTTCTTT.

The chain recombines TRBV5-8 with TRBJ2-3; 9 nucleotides align to TRBD2. The CDR3 is 15 amino acids. The germline V gene encodes CDR1 SGHTS and CDR2 YDEGEE. The V and J ends lost 0 bases and 5 bases, in that order; junction bases with no gene match: 4. The CDR3 region is CASSLEAGGLDTQYF. Here the CDR3 DNA reads TGTGCCAGCAGCTTGGAAGCGGGAGGATTAGATACGCAGTATTTT.

The CDR3, as DNA: TGTGCCTGGAGTGTTTCGGGACTAGCGAAAGGGTTTGTAGATACGCAGTATTTT. Encoded protein: CAWSVSGLAKGFVDTQYF. The chain employs TRBV30 and TRBJ2-3; 10 bases are shared with TRBD2. The CDR3 is 18 amino acids. Looked up from germline, CDR1 is GTSNPN and CDR2 is SVGIG (reference sequence). V was clipped by 0 bases and J by 5 bases; unmatched bases: 14.

The rearrangement links TRBV6-5 to TRBJ1-2; possibly TRBD1 for D (6 bases). The CDR3 totals 13 residues. The V gene lost 5 bases and the J gene lost 2 bases, with 9 bases spanning the gap. CDR1 is MNHEY and CDR2 is SVGAGI in the germline V gene. The CDR3 nucleotides read TGTGCCAGCAGTCAAACAGGGAACTATGGCTACACCTTC. Residues: CASSQTGNYGYTF.

This rearrangement joins TRBV15 to TRBJ1-4, with unresolved D. The CDR3 covers 14 residues. Germline CDR1 is LNHNV and CDR2 is YYDKDF (reference sequence). V lost 1 base and J 5 bases, leaving 8 bases between the germline ends. Written as DNA, the CDR3 is TGTGCCACCAGCAGAGCTGATGCGAATGAAAAACTGTTTTTT. As protein: CATSRADANEKLFF.

This sequence joins TRBV10-1 and TRBJ1-1; no firm D call. CDR1 and CDR2 (germline): WNHNN, SYGVQD (reference sequence). This CDR3 is built from 14 residues. V was clipped by 2 bases and J by 8 bases, with 15 bases between them. DNA of the CDR3: TGCGCCAGCAGTGAGCGACTTGAGGGTGGGGAAGCTTTCTTT. Its protein is CASSERLEGGEAFF.

The chain combines TRBV4-1 with TRBJ2-2; D is unresolved. There are 14 residues in the CDR3. The germline CDR1 and CDR2 sequences are MGHRA and YSYEKL. V lost 0 bases, J lost 6 bases, and 8 bases lay in between. The CDR3 reads CASSQDVVPGELFF. CDR3 nucleotides: TGCGCCAGCAGCCAAGATGTAGTCCCCGGGGAGCTGTTTTTT.